The 3 T cell receptor beta chains below were found in one sample sequenced in a study of blood T cell repertoires in COVID-19. Profiled with immunoSEQ multiplex PCR; TCRdb holds only in-frame clones, not every one. The sample includes a few hundred thousand clones, approximately 80% of them seen just once. What was sequenced was peripheral blood. The receptors originated from a woman aged 80 or over with acute or convalescent COVID-19.

This sequence joins TRBV5-8 and TRBJ1-6, with 9 bases aligning to TRBD1. The V gene's germline CDR1 is SGHTS and CDR2 YDEGEE. V gave up 4 bases and J gave up 9 bases; unmatched junction bases: 8. This CDR3 comprises 15 residues. Here the CDR3 reads CASSGIRDRASPLHF. CDR3 in DNA: TGTGCCAGCAGCGGAATCCGGGACAGGGCTTCACCCCTCCACTTT.

This clone was observed a few times. The CDR3 loop is CASNDNAQGYNEQFF. The CDR3 nucleotides read TGTGCCAGCAATGACAACGCGCAAGGCTACAATGAGCAGTTCTTC. The chain has TRBV7-9 and TRBJ2-1; D unresolved. The CDR3 runs 15 residues. Germline V gives CDR1 SEHNR, CDR2 FQNEAQ (reference sequence). V lost 7 bases to trimming and J lost 3 bases, with 16 bases between them.

This chain uses TRBV6-2 or TRBV6-3 with TRBJ2-3, with D perhaps TRBD2 (6 bases). The CDR3 has 15 amino acids. Trimming removed 6 bases from V and 3 bases from J, with 16 bases in between. Per the germline V gene, CDR1 is MNHEY and CDR2 is SVGEGT. CDR3 nucleotides: TGTGCCAGCAGCGGGCCGGGAGAGCCAACAGATACGCAGTATTTT. As protein: CASSGPGEPTDTQYF.